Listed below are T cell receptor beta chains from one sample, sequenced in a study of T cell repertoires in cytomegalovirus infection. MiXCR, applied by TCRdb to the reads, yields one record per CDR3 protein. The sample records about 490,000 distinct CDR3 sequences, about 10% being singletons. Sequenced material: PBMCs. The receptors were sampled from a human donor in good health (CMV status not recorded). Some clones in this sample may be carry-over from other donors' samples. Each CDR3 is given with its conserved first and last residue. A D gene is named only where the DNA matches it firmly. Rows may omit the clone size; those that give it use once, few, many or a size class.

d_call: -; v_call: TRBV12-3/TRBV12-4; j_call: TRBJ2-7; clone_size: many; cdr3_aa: CASSRRTAGTYEQYF; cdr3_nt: TGTGCCAGCAGTAGAAGGACGGCAGGGACCTACGAGCAGTACTTC
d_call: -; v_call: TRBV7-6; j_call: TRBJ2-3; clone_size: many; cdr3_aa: CASSLGRDFTDTQYF; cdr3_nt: TGTGCCAGCAGCTTAGGCCGGGACTTCACAGATACGCAGTATTTT
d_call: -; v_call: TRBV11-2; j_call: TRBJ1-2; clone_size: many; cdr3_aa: CASSLARDPYGYTF; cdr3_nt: TGTGCCAGCAGCTTAGCGCGGGACCCCTATGGCTACACCTTC
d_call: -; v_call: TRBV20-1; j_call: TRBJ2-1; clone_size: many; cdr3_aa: CSARGDGMINEQFF; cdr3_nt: TGCAGTGCTAGAGGTGACGGGATGATCAATGAGCAGTTCTTC
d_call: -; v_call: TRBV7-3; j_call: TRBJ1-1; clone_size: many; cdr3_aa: CAQSPAFKRENTEAFF; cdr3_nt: TGTGCCCAGTCCCCCGCATTTAAGAGGGAGAACACTGAAGCTTTCTTT
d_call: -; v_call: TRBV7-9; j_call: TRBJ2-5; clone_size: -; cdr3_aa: CASSFVRTDWIIAPQYF; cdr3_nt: TGTGCCAGCAGCTTTGTCAGAACGGACTGGATTATAGCGCCCCAGTACTTC
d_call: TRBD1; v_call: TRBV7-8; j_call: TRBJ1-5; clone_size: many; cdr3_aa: CASSPYRGQRQPQHF; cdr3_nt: TGTGCCAGCAGCCCCTACAGGGGGCAAAGACAGCCCCAGCATTTT
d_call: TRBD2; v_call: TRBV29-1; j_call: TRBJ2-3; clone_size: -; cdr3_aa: CSVEQLAGGRDTQYF; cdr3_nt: TGCAGCGTTGAGCAACTAGCGGGAGGGAGAGATACGCAGTATTTT
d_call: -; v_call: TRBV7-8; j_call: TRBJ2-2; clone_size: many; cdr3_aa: CASSLAHYRGGTGELFF; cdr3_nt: TGTGCCAGCAGCTTAGCGCATTACAGGGGAGGAACCGGGGAGCTGTTTTTT
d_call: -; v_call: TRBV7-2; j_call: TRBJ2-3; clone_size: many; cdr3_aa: CASRSSGARDTQYF; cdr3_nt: TGTGCCAGCAGGTCATCCGGGGCTAGAGATACGCAGTATTTT
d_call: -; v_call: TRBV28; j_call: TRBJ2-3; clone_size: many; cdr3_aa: CASSRDGRSTDTQYF; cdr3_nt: TGTGCCAGCAGTCGTGACGGGAGAAGCACAGATACGCAGTATTTT
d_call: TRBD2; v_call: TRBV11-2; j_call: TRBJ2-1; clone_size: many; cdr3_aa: CASSRGLAGGPAGGEQFF; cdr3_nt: TGTGCCAGCAGCCGAGGACTAGCGGGAGGGCCAGCAGGAGGTGAGCAGTTCTTC
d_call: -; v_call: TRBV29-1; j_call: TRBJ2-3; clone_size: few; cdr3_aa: CSVGGQGYNTQYF; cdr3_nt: TGCAGCGTTGGTGGTCAAGGGTATAATACGCAGTATTTT
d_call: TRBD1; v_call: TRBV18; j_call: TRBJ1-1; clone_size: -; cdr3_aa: CASSRFTQGANTEAFF; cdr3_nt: TGTGCCAGCTCGCGCTTTACGCAGGGGGCGAACACTGAAGCTTTCTTT
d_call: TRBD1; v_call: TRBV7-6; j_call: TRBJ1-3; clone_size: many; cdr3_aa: CASSLSPQATGPGNTIYF; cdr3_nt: TGTGCCAGCAGTCTTAGCCCCCAAGCGACAGGGCCTGGAAACACCATATATTTT
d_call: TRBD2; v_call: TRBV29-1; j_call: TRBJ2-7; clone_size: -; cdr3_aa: CSARGERGHSYEQYF; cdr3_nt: TGCAGCGCCCGAGGGGAGCGGGGGCACTCCTACGAGCAGTACTTC
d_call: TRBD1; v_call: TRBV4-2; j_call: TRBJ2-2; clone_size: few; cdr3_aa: CASSQGQGARTGELFF; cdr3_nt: TGTGCCAGCAGCCAGGGACAGGGGGCGAGAACCGGGGAGCTGTTTTTT
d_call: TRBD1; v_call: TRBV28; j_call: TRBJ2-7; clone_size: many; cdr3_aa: CASTVGDSTYEQYF; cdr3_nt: TGTGCCAGCACCGTCGGGGACAGTACCTACGAGCAGTACTTC
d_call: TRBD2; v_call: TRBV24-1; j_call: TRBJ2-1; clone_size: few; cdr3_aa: CATTRSGPDNEQFF; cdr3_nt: TGTGCCACCACCCGTAGCGGGCCTGACAATGAGCAGTTCTTC
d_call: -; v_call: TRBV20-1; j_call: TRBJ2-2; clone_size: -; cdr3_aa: CSASIGSNTGELFF; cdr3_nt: TGCAGTGCTAGCATAGGGTCAAACACCGGGGAGCTGTTTTTT
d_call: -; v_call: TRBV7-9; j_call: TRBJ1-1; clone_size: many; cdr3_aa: CASSVQIKEAFF; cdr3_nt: TGTGCCAGCAGCGTTCAGATTAAAGAAGCTTTCTTT
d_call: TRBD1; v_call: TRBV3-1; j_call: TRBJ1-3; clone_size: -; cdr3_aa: CASSDSTGTTIYF; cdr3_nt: TGTGCCAGCAGCGACTCGACAGGGACCACCATATATTTT
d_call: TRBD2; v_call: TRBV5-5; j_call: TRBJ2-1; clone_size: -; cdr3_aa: CASSGLAGASYNEQFF; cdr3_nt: TGTGCCAGCAGCGGACTAGCGGGGGCCAGCTACAATGAGCAGTTCTTC
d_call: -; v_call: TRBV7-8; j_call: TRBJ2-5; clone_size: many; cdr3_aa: CASTIFWGVGETQYF; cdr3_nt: TGTGCCAGCACCATATTCTGGGGGGTTGGAGAGACCCAGTACTTC
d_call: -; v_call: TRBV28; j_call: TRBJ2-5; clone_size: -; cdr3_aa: CASSFRREIQETQYF; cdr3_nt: TGTGCCAGCAGTTTCCGGAGGGAAATCCAAGAGACCCAGTACTTC
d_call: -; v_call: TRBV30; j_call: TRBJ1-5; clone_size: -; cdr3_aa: CAWSVRGLGGNQPQHF; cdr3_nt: TGTGCCTGGAGTGTACGGGGCTTAGGAGGCAATCAGCCCCAGCATTTT
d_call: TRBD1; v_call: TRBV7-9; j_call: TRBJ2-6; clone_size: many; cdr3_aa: CASGYLPGLGTGKRNGANVLTF; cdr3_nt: TGTGCCAGCGGATATCTGCCAGGACTTGGGACAGGGAAAAGAAATGGGGCCAACGTCCTGACTTTC
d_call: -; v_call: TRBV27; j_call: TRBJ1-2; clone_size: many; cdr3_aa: CASSLSGQTSYTF; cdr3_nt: TGTGCCAGCAGTTTATCGGGGCAGACGAGCTACACCTTC
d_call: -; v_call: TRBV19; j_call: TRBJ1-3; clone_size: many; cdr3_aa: CASSSKDDSGNTIYF; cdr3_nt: TGTGCCAGTAGCTCCAAGGATGACTCTGGAAACACCATATATTTT
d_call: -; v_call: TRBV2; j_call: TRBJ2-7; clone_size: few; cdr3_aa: CASRLEGAYEQYF; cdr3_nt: TGTGCCAGTCGATTAGAGGGGGCCTACGAGCAGTACTTC
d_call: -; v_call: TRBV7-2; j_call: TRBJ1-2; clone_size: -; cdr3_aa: CASSLDRVLYGYTF; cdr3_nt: TGTGCCAGCAGCTTAGACAGGGTGCTCTATGGCTACACCTTC
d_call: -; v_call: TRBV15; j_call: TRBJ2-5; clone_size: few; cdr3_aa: CATSRPSTHQETQYF; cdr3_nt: TGTGCCACCAGCAGACCTTCAACGCACCAAGAGACCCAGTACTTC
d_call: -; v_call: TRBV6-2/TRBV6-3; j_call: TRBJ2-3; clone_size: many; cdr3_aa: CATRPSGTDTQYF; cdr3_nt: TGTGCCACCAGGCCTTCCGGCACAGATACGCAGTATTTT
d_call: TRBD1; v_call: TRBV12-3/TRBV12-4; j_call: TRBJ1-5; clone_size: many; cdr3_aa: CASSKTGQGIQPQHF; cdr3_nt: TGTGCCAGCAGTAAAACCGGACAGGGAATTCAGCCCCAGCATTTT
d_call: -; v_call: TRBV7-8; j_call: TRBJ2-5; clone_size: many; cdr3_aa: CASSLRDILQTQYF; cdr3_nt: TGTGCCAGCAGCTTACGGGACATCTTACAGACCCAGTACTTC
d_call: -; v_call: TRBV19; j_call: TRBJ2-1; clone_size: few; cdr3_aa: CASSTDDSLPYNEQFF; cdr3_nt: TGTGCCAGTAGTACCGACGACAGCCTGCCATACAATGAGCAGTTCTTC
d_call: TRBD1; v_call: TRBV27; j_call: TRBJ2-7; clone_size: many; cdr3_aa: CASSPRQGMDYEQYF; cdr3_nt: TGTGCCAGCAGCCCCCGACAGGGGATGGACTACGAGCAGTACTTC